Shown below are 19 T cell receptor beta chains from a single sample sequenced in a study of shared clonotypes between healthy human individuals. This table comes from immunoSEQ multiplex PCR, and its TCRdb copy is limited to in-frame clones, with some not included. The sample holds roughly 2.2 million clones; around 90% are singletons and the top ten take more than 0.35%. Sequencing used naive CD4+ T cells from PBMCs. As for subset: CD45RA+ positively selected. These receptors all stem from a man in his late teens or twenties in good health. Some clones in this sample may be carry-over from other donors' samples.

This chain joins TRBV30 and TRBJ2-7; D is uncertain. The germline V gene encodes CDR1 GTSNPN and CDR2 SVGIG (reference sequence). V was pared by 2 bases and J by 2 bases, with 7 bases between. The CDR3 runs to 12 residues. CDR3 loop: CAWSSSAYEQYF. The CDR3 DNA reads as TGTGCCTGGAGTAGTTCAGCCTACGAGCAGTACTTC. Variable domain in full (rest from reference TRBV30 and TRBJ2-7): SQTIHQWPATLVQPVGSPLSLECTVEGTSNPNLYWYRQAAGRGLQLLFYSVGIGQISSEVPQNLSASRPQDRQFILSSKKLLLSDSGFYLCAWSSSAYEQYFGPGTRLTVT.

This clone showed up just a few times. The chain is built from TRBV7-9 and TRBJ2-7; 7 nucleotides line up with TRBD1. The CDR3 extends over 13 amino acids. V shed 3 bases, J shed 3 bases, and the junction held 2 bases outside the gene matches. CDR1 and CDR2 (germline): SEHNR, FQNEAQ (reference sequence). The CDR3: CASSFRTGYEQYF. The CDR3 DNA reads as TGTGCCAGCAGCTTCCGGACAGGCTACGAGCAGTACTTC. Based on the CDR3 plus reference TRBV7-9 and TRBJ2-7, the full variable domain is DTGVSQNPRHKITKRGQNVTFRCDPISEHNRLYWYRQTLGQGPEFLTYFQNEAQLEKSRLLSDRFSAERPKGSFSTLEIQRTEQGDSAMYLCASSFRTGYEQYFGPGTRLTVT.

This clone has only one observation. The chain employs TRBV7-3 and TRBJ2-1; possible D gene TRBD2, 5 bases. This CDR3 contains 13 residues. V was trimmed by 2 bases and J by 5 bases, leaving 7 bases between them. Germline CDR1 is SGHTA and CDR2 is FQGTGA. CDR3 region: CASSLGRHNEQFF. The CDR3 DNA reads TGTGCCAGCAGCTTAGGGAGACACAATGAGCAGTTCTTC. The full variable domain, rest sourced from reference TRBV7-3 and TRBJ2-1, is GAGVSQTPSNKVTEKGKYVELRCDPISGHTALYWYRQSLGQGPEFLIYFQGTGAADDSGLPNDRFFAVRPEGSVSTLKIQRTERGDSAVYLCASSLGRHNEQFFGPGTRLTVL.

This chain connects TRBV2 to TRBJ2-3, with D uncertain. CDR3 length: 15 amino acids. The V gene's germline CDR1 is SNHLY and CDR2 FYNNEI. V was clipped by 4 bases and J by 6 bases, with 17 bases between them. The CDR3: CASSGSLGNADTQYF. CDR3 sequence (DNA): TGTGCCAGCAGTGGTAGTCTCGGCAACGCGGATACGCAGTATTTT.

The DNA for the CDR3 is TGTGCCAGCAGTGTGTTCCCCGGACAGGGGGCGGACGAGCAGTACTTC. It encodes CASSVFPGQGADEQYF. The chain employs TRBV6-4 and TRBJ2-7; 11 nucleotides match TRBD1. This CDR3 contains 16 residues. The V segment lost 4 bases and the J segment 5 bases; nucleotides outside the gene matches: 10. In germline, CDR1 is MRHNA, CDR2 SNTAGT.

The CDR3 bases are TGTGCCAGCGGGACGGGTGAGACCCAGTACTTC. This codes for CASGTGETQYF. V and J are TRBV6-6 and TRBJ2-5; D could derive from TRBD1 or TRBD2 (5 bases each). V was trimmed by 8 bases and J by 5 bases, leaving 9 bases between them. Germline loops: CDR1 MNHNY, CDR2 SVGAGI (reference sequence). This CDR3 has 11 amino acids.

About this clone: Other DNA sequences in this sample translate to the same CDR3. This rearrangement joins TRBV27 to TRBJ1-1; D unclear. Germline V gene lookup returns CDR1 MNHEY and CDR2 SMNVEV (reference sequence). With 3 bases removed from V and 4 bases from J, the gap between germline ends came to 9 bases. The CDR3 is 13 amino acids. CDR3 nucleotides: TGTGCCAGCAGTTTCCGAGGAGGCACTGAAGCTTTCTTT. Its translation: CASSFRGGTEAFF.

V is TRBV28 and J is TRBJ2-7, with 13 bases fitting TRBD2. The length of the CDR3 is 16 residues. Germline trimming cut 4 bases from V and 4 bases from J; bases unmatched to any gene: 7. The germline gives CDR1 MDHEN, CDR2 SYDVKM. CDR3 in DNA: TGTGCCAGCAGTTACGGACTAGCGGGAGCGGGGTACGAGCAGTACTTC. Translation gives CASSYGLAGAGYEQYF. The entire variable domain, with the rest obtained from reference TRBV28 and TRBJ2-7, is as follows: DVKVTQSSRYLVKRTGEKVFLECVQDMDHENMFWYRQDPGLGLRLIYFSYDVKMKEKGDIPEGYSVSREKKERFSLILESASTNQTSMYLCASSYGLAGAGYEQYFGPGTRLTVT.

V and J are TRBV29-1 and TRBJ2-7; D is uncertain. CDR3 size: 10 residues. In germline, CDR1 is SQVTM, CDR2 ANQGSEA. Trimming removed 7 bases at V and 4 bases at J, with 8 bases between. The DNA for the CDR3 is TGCAGCGCTATTTCTTACGAGCAGTACTTC. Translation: CSAISYEQYF.

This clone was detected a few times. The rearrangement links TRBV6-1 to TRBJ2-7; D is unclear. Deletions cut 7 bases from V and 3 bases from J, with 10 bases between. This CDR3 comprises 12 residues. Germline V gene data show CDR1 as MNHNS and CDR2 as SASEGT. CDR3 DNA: TGTGCCAGCAAGGCCCGGGTCTACGAGCAGTACTTC. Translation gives CASKARVYEQYF.

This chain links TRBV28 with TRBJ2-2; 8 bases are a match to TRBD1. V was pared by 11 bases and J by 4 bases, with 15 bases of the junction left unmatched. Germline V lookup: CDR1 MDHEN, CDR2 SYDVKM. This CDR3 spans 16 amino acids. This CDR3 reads CAVSTPPGGGTGELFF. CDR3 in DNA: TGTGCCGTCAGCACGCCCCCAGGGGGCGGCACCGGGGAGCTGTTTTTT.

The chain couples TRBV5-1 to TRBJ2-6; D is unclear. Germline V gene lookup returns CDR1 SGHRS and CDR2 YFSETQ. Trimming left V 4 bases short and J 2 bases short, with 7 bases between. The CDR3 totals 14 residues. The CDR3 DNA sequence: TGCGCCAGCAGCGCGTCGGCTGGGGCCAACGTCCTGACTTTC. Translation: CASSASAGANVLTF. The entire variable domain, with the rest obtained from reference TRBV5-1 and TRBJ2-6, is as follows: KAGVTQTPRYLIKTRGQQVTLSCSPISGHRSVSWYQQTPGQGLQFLFEYFSETQRNKGNFPGRFSGRQFSNSRSEMNVSTLELGDSALYLCASSASAGANVLTFGAGSRLTVL.

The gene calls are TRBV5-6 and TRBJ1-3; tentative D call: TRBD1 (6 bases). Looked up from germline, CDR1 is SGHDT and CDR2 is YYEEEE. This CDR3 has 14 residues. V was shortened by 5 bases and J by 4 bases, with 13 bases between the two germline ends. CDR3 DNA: TGTGCCAGCAGGGTTCAGGGGTCAGGAAACACCATATATTTT. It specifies CASRVQGSGNTIYF. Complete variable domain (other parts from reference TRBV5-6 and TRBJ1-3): DAGVTQSPTHLIKTRGQQVTLRCSPKSGHDTVSWYQQALGQGPQFIFQYYEEEERQRGNFPDRFSGHQFPNYSSELNVNALLLGDSALYLCASRVQGSGNTIYFGEGSWLTVV.

The CDR3 DNA is TGTGCCATCAGTGAGTCGGGCCCAAGCTCCTACAATGAGCAGTTCTTC. Its protein is CAISESGPSSYNEQFF. The rearrangement joins TRBV10-3 to TRBJ2-1; D not certain. The length of the CDR3 is 16 residues. Germline CDR1 is ENHRY and CDR2 is SYGVKD. V lost 0 bases to trimming and J lost 0 bases, with 9 bases between them.

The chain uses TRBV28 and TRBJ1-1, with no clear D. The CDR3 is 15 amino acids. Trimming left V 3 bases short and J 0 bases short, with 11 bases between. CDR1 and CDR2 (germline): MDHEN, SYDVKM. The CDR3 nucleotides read TGTGCCAGCAGTTTGTCTGTGAGCCTGAACACTGAAGCTTTCTTT. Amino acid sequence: CASSLSVSLNTEAFF.

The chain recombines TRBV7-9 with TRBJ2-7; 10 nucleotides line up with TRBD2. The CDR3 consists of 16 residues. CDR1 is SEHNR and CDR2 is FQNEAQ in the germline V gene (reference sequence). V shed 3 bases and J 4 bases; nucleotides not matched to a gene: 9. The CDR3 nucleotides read TGTGCCAGCAGCTTTCCATGGCTAGCGGGGGATTACGAGCAGTACTTC. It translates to CASSFPWLAGDYEQYF. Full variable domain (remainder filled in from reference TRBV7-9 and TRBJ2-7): DTGVSQNPRHKITKRGQNVTFRCDPISEHNRLYWYRQTLGQGPEFLTYFQNEAQLEKSRLLSDRFSAERPKGSFSTLEIQRTEQGDSAMYLCASSFPWLAGDYEQYFGPGTRLTVT.

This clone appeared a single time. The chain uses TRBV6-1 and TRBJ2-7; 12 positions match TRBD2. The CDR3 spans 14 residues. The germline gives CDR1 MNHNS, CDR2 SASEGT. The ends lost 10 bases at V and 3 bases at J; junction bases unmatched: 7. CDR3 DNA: TGTGCCACCCGGAGGACTAGCGGGAACTACGAGCAGTACTTC. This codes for CATRRTSGNYEQYF.

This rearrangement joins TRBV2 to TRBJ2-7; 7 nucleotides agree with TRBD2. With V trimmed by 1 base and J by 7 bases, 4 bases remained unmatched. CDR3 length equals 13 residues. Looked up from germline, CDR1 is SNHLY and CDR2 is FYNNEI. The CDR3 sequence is CASSEGMGGEQYF. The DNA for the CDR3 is TGTGCCAGCAGTGAAGGGATGGGAGGGGAGCAGTACTTC.

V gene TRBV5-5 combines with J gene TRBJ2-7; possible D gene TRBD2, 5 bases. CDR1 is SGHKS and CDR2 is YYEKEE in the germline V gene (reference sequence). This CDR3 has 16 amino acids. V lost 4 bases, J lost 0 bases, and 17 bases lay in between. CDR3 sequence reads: CASSPRTLLSSYEQYF. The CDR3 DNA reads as TGTGCCAGCAGCCCTAGGACTCTACTCAGCTCCTACGAGCAGTACTTC.